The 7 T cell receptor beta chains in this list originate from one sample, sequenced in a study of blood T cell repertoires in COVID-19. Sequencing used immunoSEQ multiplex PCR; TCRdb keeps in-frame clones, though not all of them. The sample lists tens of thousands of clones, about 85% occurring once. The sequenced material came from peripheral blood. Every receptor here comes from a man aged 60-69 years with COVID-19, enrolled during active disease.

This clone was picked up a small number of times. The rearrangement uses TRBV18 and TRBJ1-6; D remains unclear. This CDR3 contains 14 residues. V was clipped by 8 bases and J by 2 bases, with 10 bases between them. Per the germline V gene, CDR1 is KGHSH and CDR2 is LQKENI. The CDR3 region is CASSTGTYNSPLHF. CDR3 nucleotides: TGTGCCAGCAGCACCGGGACCTATAATTCACCCCTCCACTTT.

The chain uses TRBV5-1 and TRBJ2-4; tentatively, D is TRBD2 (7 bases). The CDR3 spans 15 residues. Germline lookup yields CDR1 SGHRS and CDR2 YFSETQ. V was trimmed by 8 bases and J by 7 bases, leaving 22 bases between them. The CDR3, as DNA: TGCGCCAGTACAATAAACCAGGGGCGGGGGAACATTCAGTACTTC. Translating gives CASTINQGRGNIQYF. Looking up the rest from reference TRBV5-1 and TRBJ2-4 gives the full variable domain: KAGVTQTPRYLIKTRGQQVTLSCSPISGHRSVSWYQQTPGQGLQFLFEYFSETQRNKGNFPGRFSGRQFSNSRSEMNVSTLELGDSALYLCASTINQGRGNIQYFGAGTRLSVL.

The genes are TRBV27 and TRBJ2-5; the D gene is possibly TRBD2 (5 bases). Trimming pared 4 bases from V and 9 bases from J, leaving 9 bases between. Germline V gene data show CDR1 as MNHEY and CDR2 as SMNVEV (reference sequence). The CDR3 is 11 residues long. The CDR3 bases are TGTGCCAGCAGTTCCTTCGGGGCCCAGTACTTC. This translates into CASSSFGAQYF.

The CDR3: CASSVESGGRGGETQYF. CDR3 nucleotides: TGTGCCAGCAGCGTAGAATCGGGAGGGAGGGGAGGAGAGACCCAGTACTTC. The chain recombines TRBV9 with TRBJ2-5, with 8 bases that match TRBD2. Looked up from germline, CDR1 is SGDLS and CDR2 is YYNGEE. The CDR3 covers 17 residues. After removal of 0 bases from V and 4 bases from J, the junction contained 11 bases not matched to a gene.

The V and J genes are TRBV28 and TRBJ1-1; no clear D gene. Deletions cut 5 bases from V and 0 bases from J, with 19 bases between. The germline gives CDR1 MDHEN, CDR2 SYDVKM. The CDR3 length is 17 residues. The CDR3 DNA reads TGTGCCAGCAGTACCCCCGGATACAGACTAGTGAACACTGAAGCTTTCTTT. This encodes CASSTPGYRLVNTEAFF. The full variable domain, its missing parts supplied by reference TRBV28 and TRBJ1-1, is DVKVTQSSRYLVKRTGEKVFLECVQDMDHENMFWYRQDPGLGLRLIYFSYDVKMKEKGDIPEGYSVSREKKERFSLILESASTNQTSMYLCASSTPGYRLVNTEAFFGQGTRLTVV.

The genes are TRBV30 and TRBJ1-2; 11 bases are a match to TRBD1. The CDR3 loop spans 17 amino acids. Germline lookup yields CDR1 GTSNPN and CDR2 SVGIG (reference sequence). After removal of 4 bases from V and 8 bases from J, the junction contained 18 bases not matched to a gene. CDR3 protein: CAWTEPGTGGTRVGYTF. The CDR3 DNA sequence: TGTGCCTGGACCGAACCGGGGACAGGGGGGACCCGGGTCGGCTACACCTTC.

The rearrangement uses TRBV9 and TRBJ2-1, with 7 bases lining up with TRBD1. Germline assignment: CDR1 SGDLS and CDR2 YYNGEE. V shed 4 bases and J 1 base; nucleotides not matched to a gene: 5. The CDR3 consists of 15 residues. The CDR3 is CASSPQQGSYNEQFF. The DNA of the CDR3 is TGTGCCAGCAGCCCCCAACAGGGGTCCTACAATGAGCAGTTCTTC.